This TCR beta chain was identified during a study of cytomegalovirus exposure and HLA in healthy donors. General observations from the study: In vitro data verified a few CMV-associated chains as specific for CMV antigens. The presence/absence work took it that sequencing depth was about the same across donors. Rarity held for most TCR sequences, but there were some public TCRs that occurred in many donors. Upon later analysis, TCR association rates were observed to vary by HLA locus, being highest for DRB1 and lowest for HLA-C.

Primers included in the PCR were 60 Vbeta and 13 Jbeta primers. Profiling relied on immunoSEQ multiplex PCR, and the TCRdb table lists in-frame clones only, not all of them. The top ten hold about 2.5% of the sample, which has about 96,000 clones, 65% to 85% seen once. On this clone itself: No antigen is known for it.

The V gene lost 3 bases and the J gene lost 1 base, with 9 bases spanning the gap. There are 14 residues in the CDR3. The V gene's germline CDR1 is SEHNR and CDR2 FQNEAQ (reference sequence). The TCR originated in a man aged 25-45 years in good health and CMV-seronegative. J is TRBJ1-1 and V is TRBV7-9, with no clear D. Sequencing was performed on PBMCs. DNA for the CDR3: TGTGCCAGCAGCTTTGGTCGGTCGAACACTGAAGCTTTCTTT. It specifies CASSFGRSNTEAFF.